This TCR beta chain was identified during a study of blood T cell repertoires in COVID-19. Turning to the study itself: Researchers got acute and convalescent COVID-19 samples from the United States, Italy and Spain.

Those enrolled, adults aged roughly 18 to 95 years, came from some 23 US areas. Participants' own reports of clinical history determined their cohort assignment. Two negative PCRs, clearance, or symptom resolution characterized the recovered Cohort 3 donors. V was cut by 3 bases and J by 1 base, with 23 bases left in between. This CDR3 region has 19 residues. Per the germline V gene, CDR1 is KGHDR and CDR2 is SFDVKD. Assay: immunoSEQ multiplex PCR; the TCRdb copy retains only in-frame clones and omits some. Of fewer than 500,000 clones in the sample, around 91% are singletons; the top ten hold 0.95% to 1.3%.

The sequence derives from a man under 40 who had recovered from COVID-19. The sample consisted of PBMCs or T cells enriched from blood (not recorded which). The chain joins TRBV24-1 to TRBJ1-1, with D tentatively TRBD1 (6 bases). In nucleotides, the CDR3 is TGTGCCACCAGTGATCTGCCTAAAGGACGGGGGGCGCAGAACACTGAAGCTTTCTTT. Its translation is CATSDLPKGRGAQNTEAFF.